This is a list of T cell receptor beta chains from one sample in a study of post-analysis software for immune sequencing data. TCRdb used MiXCR to reprocess the PCR reads, holding one entry per CDR3 protein. The repertoire holds about 460,000 distinct CDR3 sequences, roughly 45% seen once, with around 10% in the top ten. What was sequenced was blood. The source of these receptors is a girl aged 10 to 17 with multiple sclerosis. Both conserved end residues are part of each CDR3. The D gene is left open where the match is weak. Clone size is stated in some rows and not others, as once, few, many or a class when expanded.

CDR3 protein: CASSLRVAGGPSYERYF; CDR3 DNA: TGTGCCAGCAGTCTTCGGGTAGCGGGAGGCCCAAGCTACGAGCGGTACTTC; J gene: TRBJ2-4; clone size: NA; D gene: TRBD2; V gene: TRBV6-6
CDR3 protein: CASDGAVYEQYF; CDR3 DNA: TGTGCCAGCGACGGGGCGGTCTACGAGCAGTACTTC; J gene: TRBJ2-7; clone size: many; D gene: NA; V gene: TRBV21-1
CDR3 protein: CASSYRDTQYF; CDR3 DNA: TGTGCCAGCAGCTACCGAGATACGCAGTATTTT; J gene: TRBJ2-3; clone size: few; D gene: NA; V gene: TRBV5-6
CDR3 protein: CASSDEAGAYNEQFF; CDR3 DNA: TGTGCCAGCAGTGACGAGGCGGGAGCTTATAATGAGCAGTTCTTC; J gene: TRBJ2-1; clone size: NA; D gene: TRBD2; V gene: TRBV6-4
CDR3 protein: CATSPERGGDEAFF; CDR3 DNA: TGTGCCACCAGTCCAGAACGGGGGGGTGATGAAGCTTTCTTT; J gene: TRBJ1-1; clone size: NA; D gene: NA; V gene: TRBV15
CDR3 protein: CSVGTGNQPQHF; CDR3 DNA: TGCAGCGTTGGGACGGGCAATCAGCCCCAGCATTTT; J gene: TRBJ1-5; clone size: NA; D gene: NA; V gene: TRBV29-1
CDR3 protein: CSVETTGADTGEQFF; CDR3 DNA: TGCAGCGTTGAGACGACAGGGGCCGATACCGGTGAGCAGTTCTTC; J gene: TRBJ2-1; clone size: NA; D gene: TRBD1; V gene: TRBV29-1
CDR3 protein: CASSLRPGQGIMNTEAFF; CDR3 DNA: TGTGCCAGCAGCTTAAGACCGGGACAGGGCATCATGAACACTGAAGCTTTCTTT; J gene: TRBJ1-1; clone size: NA; D gene: TRBD1; V gene: TRBV7-6
CDR3 protein: CASMGRMNTEAFF; CDR3 DNA: TGTGCCAGCATGGGACGGATGAACACTGAAGCTTTCTTT; J gene: TRBJ1-1; clone size: NA; D gene: NA; V gene: TRBV6-1
CDR3 protein: CASSTGTGDTNEKLFF; CDR3 DNA: TGCGCCAGCTCAACCGGGACAGGGGACACTAATGAAAAACTGTTTTTT; J gene: TRBJ1-4; clone size: NA; D gene: TRBD1; V gene: TRBV18
CDR3 protein: CATSRDLVVGNEQFF; CDR3 DNA: TGTGCCACCAGCAGAGATCTGGTGGTAGGCAATGAGCAGTTCTTC; J gene: TRBJ2-1; clone size: NA; D gene: NA; V gene: TRBV15
CDR3 protein: CASSPGTVDNTF; CDR3 DNA: TGTGCCAGCAGCCCTGGGACAGTTGATAACACCTTC; J gene: TRBJ1-2; clone size: once; D gene: TRBD1; V gene: TRBV7-8
CDR3 protein: CASTLGGNTQDIQYF; CDR3 DNA: TGTGCCAGCACCCTAGGGGGGAACACTCAGGACATTCAGTACTTC; J gene: TRBJ2-4; clone size: few; D gene: NA; V gene: TRBV2
CDR3 protein: CAISSQGTVPRQYF; CDR3 DNA: TGTGCCATCAGTTCCCAAGGAACTGTGCCAAGGCAGTACTTC; J gene: TRBJ2-5; clone size: NA; D gene: NA; V gene: TRBV10-3
CDR3 protein: CASSSETSGSPNEQFF; CDR3 DNA: TGCGCCAGCAGCTCGGAGACTAGCGGGAGTCCCAATGAGCAGTTCTTC; J gene: TRBJ2-1; clone size: few; D gene: TRBD2; V gene: TRBV5-1
CDR3 protein: CASSLILAPTTGKVWDAEAFF; CDR3 DNA: TGTGCCAGCAGCTTAATCTTGGCCCCGACGACAGGGAAAGTTTGGGATGCTGAAGCTTTCTTT; J gene: TRBJ1-1; clone size: NA; D gene: TRBD1; V gene: TRBV11-2
CDR3 protein: CASSPVAGTITDTQYF; CDR3 DNA: TGTGCCAGCAGTCCCGTAGCGGGTACAATCACAGATACGCAGTATTTT; J gene: TRBJ2-3; clone size: NA; D gene: TRBD2; V gene: TRBV27
CDR3 protein: CASSTLSGNSYEQYF; CDR3 DNA: TGTGCCAGCAGCACCCTTAGCGGAAACTCCTACGAGCAGTACTTC; J gene: TRBJ2-7; clone size: NA; D gene: NA; V gene: TRBV7-6
CDR3 protein: CSVEGGVSYNEQYF; CDR3 DNA: TGCAGCGTTGAAGGCGGGGTCTCCTACAATGAGCAGTACTTC; J gene: TRBJ2-7; clone size: once; D gene: NA; V gene: TRBV29-1
CDR3 protein: CASSDRGGQGRMYNEQFF; CDR3 DNA: TGCGCCAGCAGCGACCGTGGGGGACAGGGGCGAATGTACAATGAGCAGTTCTTC; J gene: TRBJ2-1; clone size: NA; D gene: TRBD1; V gene: TRBV5-1
CDR3 protein: CASSPGQGYNEQFF; CDR3 DNA: TGTGCCAGCAGTCCGGGACAGGGGTACAATGAGCAGTTCTTC; J gene: TRBJ2-1; clone size: few; D gene: TRBD1; V gene: TRBV12-3/TRBV12-4
CDR3 protein: CASSPRWGNNEQFF; CDR3 DNA: TGTGCCAGCAGCCCTAGATGGGGGAACAATGAGCAGTTCTTC; J gene: TRBJ2-1; clone size: NA; D gene: NA; V gene: TRBV7-9
CDR3 protein: CASIPQAGENEQFF; CDR3 DNA: TGTGCCAGCATCCCCCAGGCGGGAGAGAATGAGCAGTTCTTC; J gene: TRBJ2-1; clone size: NA; D gene: TRBD2; V gene: TRBV7-2
CDR3 protein: CASSRAWGETQYF; CDR3 DNA: TGTGCCAGCAGCCGAGCTTGGGGAGAGACCCAGTACTTC; J gene: TRBJ2-5; clone size: many; D gene: NA; V gene: TRBV7-2
CDR3 protein: CASSLAGQGAREQFF; CDR3 DNA: TGTGCCAGCAGCTTAGCGGGACAGGGGGCTAGGGAGCAGTTCTTC; J gene: TRBJ2-1; clone size: NA; D gene: TRBD1; V gene: TRBV7-9
CDR3 protein: CSVTTDPETQYF; CDR3 DNA: TGCAGCGTTACGACTGATCCGGAGACCCAGTACTTC; J gene: TRBJ2-5; clone size: few; D gene: NA; V gene: TRBV29-1
CDR3 protein: CASSATGTGSGYGYTF; CDR3 DNA: TGTGCCAGCAGTGCAACCGGGACAGGCTCTGGCTATGGCTACACCTTC; J gene: TRBJ1-2; clone size: NA; D gene: TRBD1; V gene: TRBV28
CDR3 protein: CASRGNRDRRPYGYTF; CDR3 DNA: TGTGCCAGCAGGGGAAATAGGGACAGGCGGCCCTATGGCTACACCTTC; J gene: TRBJ1-2; clone size: NA; D gene: TRBD1; V gene: TRBV11-2
CDR3 protein: CASSLQWGNTEAFF; CDR3 DNA: TGCGCCAGCAGCTTGCAATGGGGGAACACTGAAGCTTTCTTT; J gene: TRBJ1-1; clone size: few; D gene: NA; V gene: TRBV5-1
CDR3 protein: CASSYSILQETQYF; CDR3 DNA: TGTGCCAGCAGTTACTCTATCCTGCAAGAGACCCAGTACTTC; J gene: TRBJ2-5; clone size: NA; D gene: NA; V gene: TRBV6-5
CDR3 protein: CASSLGGGKLFF; CDR3 DNA: TGTGCCAGCAGTTTGGGGGGGGGAAAACTGTTTTTT; J gene: TRBJ1-4; clone size: few; D gene: NA; V gene: TRBV7-2
CDR3 protein: CASSSRAGVDTQYF; CDR3 DNA: TGTGCCAGCAGCTCAAGGGCGGGAGTTGATACGCAGTATTTT; J gene: TRBJ2-3; clone size: NA; D gene: TRBD2; V gene: TRBV7-2
CDR3 protein: CASSQDLGTSGMDNEQFF; CDR3 DNA: TGTGCCAGCAGCCAAGATCTAGGGACTAGCGGGATGGACAATGAGCAGTTCTTC; J gene: TRBJ2-1; clone size: NA; D gene: TRBD2; V gene: TRBV4-2
CDR3 protein: CASSQTGLRAEAFF; CDR3 DNA: TGTGCCAGCAGCCAGACAGGGCTGCGGGCTGAAGCTTTCTTT; J gene: TRBJ1-1; clone size: few; D gene: TRBD1; V gene: TRBV3-1
CDR3 protein: CSVVPAGAVLYEQYF; CDR3 DNA: TGCAGCGTTGTTCCAGCGGGAGCAGTTCTCTACGAGCAGTACTTC; J gene: TRBJ2-7; clone size: NA; D gene: TRBD2; V gene: TRBV29-1
CDR3 protein: CASSLGPQNEQFF; CDR3 DNA: TGTGCCAGCAGCTTAGGTCCCCAAAATGAGCAGTTCTTC; J gene: TRBJ2-1; clone size: NA; D gene: NA; V gene: TRBV7-2
CDR3 protein: CASSRTGAGVYNEQFF; CDR3 DNA: TGTGCCAGCAGCCGAACGGGAGCGGGAGTCTACAATGAGCAGTTCTTC; J gene: TRBJ2-1; clone size: NA; D gene: TRBD2; V gene: TRBV14
CDR3 protein: CAIRDTENIQYF; CDR3 DNA: TGTGCCATCCGGGACACCGAAAACATTCAGTACTTC; J gene: TRBJ2-4; clone size: once; D gene: NA; V gene: TRBV10-3
CDR3 protein: CAWSVIGGTQYF; CDR3 DNA: TGTGCCTGGAGTGTAATTGGGGGGACCCAGTACTTC; J gene: TRBJ2-5; clone size: few; D gene: NA; V gene: TRBV30
CDR3 protein: CASSMRTSSTSTDTQYF; CDR3 DNA: TGTGCCAGCAGTATGCGGACTAGCTCGACTAGCACAGATACGCAGTATTTT; J gene: TRBJ2-3; clone size: NA; D gene: TRBD2; V gene: TRBV28